The TCR beta chain described here comes from a study of shared clonotypes between healthy human individuals. Study in general: Used for every donor were three CD4 naive, three CD4 memory, two CD8 naive and one CD8 memory plate.

General study findings and limits: Non-shared clonotypes showed lower generation probabilities than clonotypes common to all four donors.

Measured with immunoSEQ multiplex PCR; TCRdb has only the in-frame clones, and not every one. The repertoire consists of around 2.1 million clones, with under 95% occurring once and the leading ten covering 1.5% to 2%. Terminally differentiated effector memory CD45RA+ cells were excluded from the naive CD8 cells, which were CD45RO-negative and positively selected for CCR7. On this clone itself: The antigen remains unidentified.

The sequence came from a man younger than 35 in good health. Some clones in this sample may be carry-over from other donors' samples. Material for sequencing was naive CD8+ T cells from PBMCs.

The CDR3: CASISRVMNTEAFF. CDR3 sequence (DNA): TGTGCCAGTATATCGAGAGTGATGAACACTGAAGCTTTCTTT. This chain joins TRBV28 and TRBJ1-1, with D hard to call. The ends were cut back, 9 bases at V and 0 bases at J, with 14 bases in the middle. This CDR3 region has 14 residues. CDR1 MDHEN and CDR2 SYDVKM come from the germline V gene. The full variable domain, completed using reference TRBV28 and TRBJ1-1, is DVKVTQSSRYLVKRTGEKVFLECVQDMDHENMFWYRQDPGLGLRLIYFSYDVKMKEKGDIPEGYSVSREKKERFSLILESASTNQTSMYLCASISRVMNTEAFFGQGTRLTVV.